This T cell receptor (beta chain) was sequenced for a study of cytomegalovirus exposure and HLA in healthy donors. Study details: Genetic ancestry analysis placed around 76% of the 398 donors that were genotyped in the Caucasian-associated cluster.

This clone was seen just once. Its antigen is undetermined. This PCR relied on a set of 60 Vbeta primers and 13 Jbeta primers. The method was immunoSEQ multiplex PCR; TCRdb's version includes in-frame clones alone and lacks a portion of them. This table holds around 160,000 clones, 68% found once. General study results and limits: Only CMV serostatus was available as immune exposure information. Indistinguishable V segments such as TRBV6-2 and TRBV6-3 were excluded. A later analysis showed HLA-associated TCR beta chains outstripping equally common others in clonal expansion.

Germline CDR1 reads SGHAT; CDR2 reads FQDESV (reference sequence). CDR3 length equals 14 residues. The V end was cut by 5 bases, the J end by 0 bases, with 10 bases between. J is TRBJ1-1 and V is TRBV11-1; no firm D call. The sequenced sample was PBMCs. This receptor was taken from a woman under 30 in good health and CMV-seropositive. CDR3 sequence: CASSPQAMNTEAFF. The DNA of the CDR3 is TGTGCCAGCAGCCCCCAAGCGATGAACACTGAAGCTTTCTTT.